This TCR beta chain was identified in a study of shared clonotypes between healthy human individuals. Trimming cost V 6 bases and J 3 bases; bases outside gene matches: 4. The CDR3 is made up of 14 amino acids. Germline V gene data show CDR1 as LNHDA and CDR2 as SQIVND (reference sequence). Measured with immunoSEQ multiplex PCR; TCRdb has only the in-frame clones, and not every one. Among millions of clones, 85% to 95% were seen once, and the ten largest hold about 0.13%. The chain joins TRBV19 to TRBJ1-5; 8 bases are a match to TRBD1. Sequencing was carried out using naive CD4+ T cells sorted from blood. Subset here: CD45RA+ positively selected. This TCR came from a man aged 18 to 29 in good health. CDR3 residues: CASSRDRTNQPQHF. The CDR3 DNA reads TGTGCCAGTAGCCGGGACAGGACCAATCAGCCCCAGCATTTT.